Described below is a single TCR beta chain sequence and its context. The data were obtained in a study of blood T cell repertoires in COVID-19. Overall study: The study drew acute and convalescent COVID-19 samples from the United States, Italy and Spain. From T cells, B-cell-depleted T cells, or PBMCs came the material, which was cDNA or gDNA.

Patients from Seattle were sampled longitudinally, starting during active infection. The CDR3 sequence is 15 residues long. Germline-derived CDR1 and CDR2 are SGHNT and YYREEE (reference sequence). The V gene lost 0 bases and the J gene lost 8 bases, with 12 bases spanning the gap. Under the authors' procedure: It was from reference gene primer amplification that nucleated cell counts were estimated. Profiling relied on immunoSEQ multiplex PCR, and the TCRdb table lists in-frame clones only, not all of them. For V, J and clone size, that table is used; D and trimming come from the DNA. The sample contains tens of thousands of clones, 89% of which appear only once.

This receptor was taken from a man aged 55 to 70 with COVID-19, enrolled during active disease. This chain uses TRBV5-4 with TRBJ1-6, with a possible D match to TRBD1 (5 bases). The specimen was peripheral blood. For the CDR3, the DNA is TGTGCCAGCAGCTTGGAGTCAGGGAGGGATTCACCCCTCCACTTT. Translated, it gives CASSLESGRDSPLHF.